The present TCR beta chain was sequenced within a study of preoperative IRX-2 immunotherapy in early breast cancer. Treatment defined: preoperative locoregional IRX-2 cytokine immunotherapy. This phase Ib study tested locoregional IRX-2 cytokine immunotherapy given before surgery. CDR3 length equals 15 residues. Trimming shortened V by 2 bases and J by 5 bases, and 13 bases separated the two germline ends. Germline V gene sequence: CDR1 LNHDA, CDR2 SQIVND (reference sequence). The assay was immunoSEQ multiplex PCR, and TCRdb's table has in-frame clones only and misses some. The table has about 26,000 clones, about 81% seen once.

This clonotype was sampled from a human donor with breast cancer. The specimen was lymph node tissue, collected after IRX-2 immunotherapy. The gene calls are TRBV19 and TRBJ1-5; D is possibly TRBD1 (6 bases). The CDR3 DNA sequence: TGTGCCAGTAGTATAACCAGGGGACTCGATCAGCCCCAGCATTTT. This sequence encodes CASSITRGLDQPQHF.